This passage covers 23 T cell receptor beta chains from one sample sequenced in a study of T cell changes during pregnancy in multiple sclerosis (dated by TCRdb to about 2019). The library was produced with the immunoSEQ multiplex PCR assay. TCRdb mirrors the immuneACCESS table, restricted to in-frame sequences. Some clones are absent from its copies; in checked studies, under half trace to an unresolved V gene, and the reason for the others is unknown. The sample has under 75,000 clones on record, about 89% of them singletons. 0.49% of the sample lies in the top ten. Sequencing used CD4+ T cells from peripheral blood mononuclear cells, obtained after pregnancy. The receptors here all came from a female donor in good health, enrolled as a control in a pregnancy study.

This clone has a single count. This sequence joins TRBV19 and TRBJ1-2, with 7 nucleotides matching TRBD1. Germline CDR1 and CDR2: LNHDA and SQIVND (reference sequence). Trimming removed 4 bases from V and 0 bases from J; junction bases left unmatched: 5. The CDR3 runs 15 residues. The CDR3 loop reads CASSTYQGANYGYTF. The CDR3 DNA reads TGTGCCAGTAGTACCTACCAGGGGGCTAACTATGGCTACACCTTC.

This clone was counted a single time. J is TRBJ1-6 and V is TRBV5-1; D not certain. Germline assignment: CDR1 SGHRS and CDR2 YFSETQ. V was trimmed by 4 bases and J by 8 bases, leaving 16 bases between them. There are 15 residues in the CDR3. Here the CDR3 DNA reads TGCGCCAGCAGCCGATCGACAACGTTTGATTCACCCCTCCACTTT. Translated, it gives CASSRSTTFDSPLHF.

The V call is TRBV5-5, the J call TRBJ2-3, with D tentatively TRBD2 (6 bases). The length of the CDR3 is 16 residues. The V end lost 1 base, the J end lost 2 bases, and 14 bases lay between the germline ends. Germline values: CDR1 SGHKS, CDR2 YYEKEE (reference sequence). The CDR3 DNA reads as TGTGCCAGCAGCTTGCCACGGGACTTTAACACAGATACGCAGTATTTT. Amino acid sequence: CASSLPRDFNTDTQYF. Using reference TRBV5-5 and TRBJ2-3 for the parts outside the CDR3, the full variable domain is DAGVTQSPTHLIKTRGQQVTLRCSPISGHKSVSWYQQVLGQGPQFIFQYYEKEERGRGNFPDRFSARQFPNYSSELNVNALLLGDSALYLCASSLPRDFNTDTQYFGPGTRLTVL.

The genes are TRBV4-1 and TRBJ1-3; TRBD1 might be the D (6 bases). V lost 4 bases to trimming and J lost 3 bases, with 19 bases between them. The length of the CDR3 is 17 residues. Germline CDR1 is MGHRA and CDR2 is YSYEKL. CDR3: CASSRAGAVLLGNTIYF. DNA of the CDR3: TGCGCCAGCAGCCGAGCAGGGGCCGTGCTTCTTGGAAACACCATATATTTT.

This chain joins TRBV5-6 and TRBJ2-5, with D unresolved. Germline values: CDR1 SGHDT, CDR2 YYEEEE. This CDR3 spans 15 amino acids. V shed 4 bases and J shed 3 bases, with 16 bases lying between them. CDR3 loop: CASSPSIVTEETQYF. In DNA, the CDR3 is TGTGCCAGCAGCCCCAGTATCGTAACAGAAGAGACCCAGTACTTC.

This chain links TRBV15 with TRBJ2-7; 7 bases fit TRBD1. The germline gives CDR1 LNHNV, CDR2 YYDKDF (reference sequence). The junction had 2 bases not matched to a gene; V was cut back by 1 base and J by 2 bases. This CDR3 is 14 amino acids long. The CDR3 protein is CATSRAGGTYEQYF. CDR3 nucleotide sequence: TGTGCCACCAGCAGAGCAGGGGGAACCTACGAGCAGTACTTC.

The CDR3 loop is CASSRRDRGDTEAFF. CDR3 nucleotide sequence: TGTGCCAGCAGCCGTCGGGACAGGGGGGACACTGAAGCTTTCTTT. This chain connects TRBV5-8 to TRBJ1-1, with 11 bases fitting TRBD1. The V segment lost 4 bases and the J segment 3 bases; nucleotides outside the gene matches: 5. The CDR3 totals 15 residues. CDR1 and CDR2 (germline): SGHTS, YDEGEE.

J is TRBJ2-5 and V is TRBV6-1, with D perhaps matching TRBD1 (5 bases). There are 15 residues in the CDR3. Germline V gene sequence: CDR1 MNHNS, CDR2 SASEGT. Trimming took off 2 bases at V and 0 bases at J, with 10 bases between the two ends. Here the CDR3 DNA reads TGTGCCAGCAGTGAAAGGGGTCAGTACCAAGAGACCCAGTACTTC. It codes for CASSERGQYQETQYF.

V and J are TRBV5-1 and TRBJ2-7; 9 nucleotides line up with TRBD1. CDR1 and CDR2 (germline): SGHRS, YFSETQ. Trimming took 2 bases from V and 4 from J; bases not matched to a gene: 4. The CDR3 runs 14 residues. CDR3: CASSFPGQGYEQYF. In nucleotides, the CDR3 is TGCGCCAGCAGCTTCCCGGGACAGGGTTACGAGCAGTACTTC.

V and J are TRBV5-1 and TRBJ2-1; 9 bases are a match to TRBD2. The J segment lost 8 bases and the V segment lost 4 bases, leaving 10 bases of the junction unmatched. CDR3 size: 15 residues. Germline-derived CDR1 and CDR2 are SGHRS and YFSETQ. The CDR3 reads CASSDGPGLADEQFF. DNA for the CDR3: TGCGCCAGCAGCGACGGACCGGGACTAGCCGATGAGCAGTTCTTC.

This chain connects TRBV4-2 to TRBJ1-1; possible D gene TRBD1, 5 bases. The V end lost 4 bases, the J end lost 8 bases, and 20 bases lay between the germline ends. The V gene's germline CDR1 is LGHNA and CDR2 YNFKEQ. The CDR3 spans 15 residues. CDR3 sequence: CASSRWRGVLLEAFF. CDR3 in DNA: TGTGCCAGCAGCCGCTGGCGGGGGGTCCTTCTAGAAGCTTTCTTT.

The chain combines TRBV19 with TRBJ2-1; 7 bases are a match to TRBD2. The CDR3 consists of 15 residues. Germline-derived CDR1 and CDR2 are LNHDA and SQIVND (reference sequence). V gave up 6 bases and J gave up 1 base; unmatched junction bases: 6. This CDR3 reads CASSRRGGSYNEQFF. The CDR3 DNA follows: TGTGCCAGTAGCCGCCGCGGGGGTTCCTACAATGAGCAGTTCTTC.

This chain joins TRBV19 and TRBJ1-4; D gene ambiguous. Germline V CDR1 and CDR2: LNHDA, SQIVND (reference sequence). Trimming removed 0 bases from V and 2 bases from J, with 7 bases in between. This CDR3 has 15 residues. In nucleotides, the CDR3 is TGTGCCAGTAGTATAGATCGGGTCACTAATGAAAAACTGTTTTTT. Its translation is CASSIDRVTNEKLFF.

V is TRBV6-5 and J is TRBJ2-7, with 11 bases that match TRBD1. CDR1 MNHEY and CDR2 SVGAGI come from the germline V gene. The ends lost 4 bases at V and 1 base at J; junction bases unmatched: 0. This CDR3 is 14 amino acids long. The CDR3 coding sequence is TGTGCCAGCAGTTGGGACAGGGGGTCCTACGAGCAGTACTTC. It codes for CASSWDRGSYEQYF.

This chain links TRBV6-1 with TRBJ2-2, with D possibly TRBD1 on 5 matching bases. CDR3 length: 15 residues. Between the trimmed V and J ends, which lost 1 base and 7 bases, there was a span of 13 bases. Germline CDR1 reads MNHNS; CDR2 reads SASEGT. This CDR3 reads CASSEVTGNVGELFF. CDR3 DNA: TGTGCCAGCAGTGAAGTAACAGGAAATGTCGGGGAGCTGTTTTTT.

The J gene is TRBJ2-7, the V gene TRBV5-6, with unresolved D. The CDR3 runs 13 residues. Germline V CDR1 and CDR2: SGHDT, YYEEEE. V gave up 1 base and J gave up 3 bases, with 8 bases separating them. CDR3 nucleotide sequence: TGTGCCAGCAGCTTGAGTCACATCTACGAGCAGTACTTC. Protein sequence: CASSLSHIYEQYF.

V gene TRBV6-4 combines with J gene TRBJ1-1, with 8 bases aligning to TRBD1. This CDR3 is built from 14 residues. CDR1 and CDR2 (germline): MRHNA, SNTAGT. V lost 6 bases to trimming and J lost 1 base; unmatched junction nucleotides: 4. CDR3 region: CASSEDRANTEAFF. CDR3 DNA sequence: TGTGCCAGCAGCGAGGACAGGGCGAACACTGAAGCTTTCTTT.

This sequence joins TRBV7-2 and TRBJ1-1; weak D call: TRBD1 (5 bases). V was cut by 4 bases and J by 0 bases, with 15 bases left in between. Germline V gives CDR1 SGHTA, CDR2 FQGNSA. The CDR3 contains 16 residues. CDR3 nucleotide sequence: TGTGCCAGCAGCTGGACACCAGAGGCCTTGAACACTGAAGCTTTCTTT. The encoded protein is CASSWTPEALNTEAFF. The full variable domain, rest sourced from reference TRBV7-2 and TRBJ1-1, is GAGVSQSPSNKVTEKGKDVELRCDPISGHTALYWYRQSLGQGLEFLIYFQGNSAPDKSGLPSDRFSAERTGGSVSTLTIQRTQQEDSAVYLCASSWTPEALNTEAFFGQGTRLTVV.

The chain is built from TRBV18 and TRBJ1-1; D is perhaps TRBD1 (5 bases). This CDR3 spans 14 amino acids. The germline V gene encodes CDR1 KGHSH and CDR2 LQKENI. V lost 2 bases, J lost 2 bases, and 9 bases lay in between. The CDR3 bases are TGTGCCAGCTCACCAGGGCAGGGTAACACTGAAGCTTTCTTT. Protein: CASSPGQGNTEAFF.

This sequence joins TRBV6-5 and TRBJ1-6; weak D call: TRBD1 (5 bases). This CDR3 is built from 14 residues. Germline CDR1 is MNHEY and CDR2 is SVGAGI. The V and J ends lost 6 bases and 5 bases respectively, with 11 bases between them. The CDR3 sequence: CASSLGTDNSPLHF. Here the CDR3 DNA reads TGTGCCAGCAGCCTAGGGACTGATAATTCACCCCTCCACTTT.

The J gene is TRBJ2-2, the V gene TRBV6-1, with D hard to call. CDR1 MNHNS and CDR2 SASEGT come from the germline V gene. The CDR3 loop spans 13 amino acids. Trimming removed 8 bases from V and 7 bases from J, with 14 bases in between. Here the CDR3 DNA reads TGTGCCAGCTCACCTAGTACTGTCGGGGAGCTGTTTTTT. Its protein is CASSPSTVGELFF.

The rearrangement joins TRBV15 to TRBJ1-2, with 9 bases that match TRBD1. Germline V CDR1 and CDR2: LNHNV, YYDKDF (reference sequence). Trimming at V came to 0 bases and at J to 4 bases, leaving 0 bases not matched to a gene. CDR3 length: 14 residues. CDR3 in DNA: TGTGCCACCAGCAGAGAGACAGGGGGCTATGGCTACACCTTC. Encoded protein: CATSRETGGYGYTF.

The chain carries TRBV11-2 and TRBJ1-2; 9 nucleotides agree with TRBD1. The CDR3 runs to 14 residues. The trim removed 5 bases at V and 5 bases at J, leaving 6 bases unmatched. Germline values: CDR1 SGHAT, CDR2 FQNNGV. CDR3 sequence (DNA): TGTGCCAGCAGCCCGGGGACAGGGAGTTATGGCTACACCTTC. It is translated as CASSPGTGSYGYTF.